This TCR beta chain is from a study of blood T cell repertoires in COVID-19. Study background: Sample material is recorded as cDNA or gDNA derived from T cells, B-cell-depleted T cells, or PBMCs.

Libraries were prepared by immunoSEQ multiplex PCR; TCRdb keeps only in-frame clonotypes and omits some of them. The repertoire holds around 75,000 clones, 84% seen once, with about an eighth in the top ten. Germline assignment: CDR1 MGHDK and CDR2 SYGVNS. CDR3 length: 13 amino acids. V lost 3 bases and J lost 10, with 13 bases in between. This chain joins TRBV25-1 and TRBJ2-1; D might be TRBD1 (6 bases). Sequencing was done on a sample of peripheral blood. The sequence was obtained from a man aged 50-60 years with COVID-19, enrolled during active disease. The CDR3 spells CASSDRQVNEQFF. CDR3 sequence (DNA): TGTGCCAGCAGTGATCGACAGGTGAACGAGCAGTTCTTC. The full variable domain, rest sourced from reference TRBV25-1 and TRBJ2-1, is EADIYQTPRYLVIGTGKKITLECSQTMGHDKMYWYQQDPGMELHLIHYSYGVNSTEKGDLSSESTVSRIRTEHFPLTLESARPSHTSQYLCASSDRQVNEQFFGPGTRLTVL.